A single sample gave rise to the 16 T cell receptor beta chains below, sequenced in a study of control samples from healthy donors and cancer patients. Clones were sequenced by immunoSEQ multiplex PCR, and TCRdb holds only the in-frame ones, with some missing. The sample lists 100,000 or so clones, 75% to 90% seen once, with 7.8% in the top ten. The material sequenced was blood. The origin of the receptors is a man younger than 45 in good health.

This sequence joins TRBV5-1 and TRBJ2-2, with TRBD1 matching over 9 bases. Losses at the gene ends were 4 bases for V and 4 bases for J; bases not matched to a gene: 5. The CDR3 length is 15 residues. In germline, CDR1 is SGHRS, CDR2 YFSETQ. The CDR3 sequence: CASSMTGGTTGELFF. CDR3 coding DNA: TGCGCCAGCAGCATGACAGGGGGTACCACCGGGGAGCTGTTTTTT.

This clone was seen just once. V usage is TRBV20-1 and J usage is TRBJ1-5; the D is unclear. This CDR3 spans 14 amino acids. CDR1 and CDR2 (germline): DFQATT, SNEGSKA (reference sequence). V lost 3 bases to trimming and J lost 0 bases, with 9 bases between them. The CDR3 DNA follows: TGCAGTGCTAGTTTGGCAGATAGCAATCAGCCCCAGCATTTT. This sequence encodes CSASLADSNQPQHF.

This CDR3 reads CAASTSGRTYEQYF. The CDR3 DNA reads as TGTGCCGCGAGTACTAGCGGGAGGACCTACGAGCAGTACTTC. The chain uses TRBV6-6 and TRBJ2-7, with 12 bases fitting TRBD2. Germline lookup yields CDR1 MNHNY and CDR2 SVGAGI (reference sequence). The junction had 7 bases not matched to a gene; V was cut back by 11 bases and J by 2 bases. This CDR3 comprises 14 residues.

The chain combines TRBV6-5 with TRBJ1-6; TRBD1 matches 8 bases. Germline assignment: CDR1 MNHEY and CDR2 SVGAGI. J lost 6 bases, V lost 6 bases, and 4 bases had no gene match. This CDR3 is built from 14 residues. The CDR3 loop is CASRGQGVNSPLHF. The CDR3 DNA reads as TGTGCCAGCAGAGGACAGGGCGTTAATTCACCCCTCCACTTT.

The V gene is TRBV11-2, the J gene TRBJ1-1; TRBD1 matches at 9 bases. The CDR3 covers 14 residues. The germline CDR1 and CDR2 sequences are SGHAT and FQNNGV. V dropped 7 bases and J dropped 1; count of bases not matched to a gene: 4. The CDR3 bases are TGTGCCAGCATAGGACAGGGGACGAACACTGAAGCTTTCTTT. Translated, it gives CASIGQGTNTEAFF.

The rearrangement uses TRBV4-3 and TRBJ2-7, with D perhaps TRBD1 (7 bases). Germline-derived CDR1 and CDR2 are LGHNA and YSLEER. V lost 2 bases and J 6 bases, leaving 14 bases between the germline ends. CDR3 size: 14 residues. The CDR3 DNA follows: TGCGCCAGCAGCCAACTAACTCAGGGGGGCGAGCAGTACTTC. Translated: CASSQLTQGGEQYF.

The chain's CDR3 is CASSVGLGLGLAGDHEQFF. CDR3 coding DNA: TGTGCCAGCAGCGTAGGTTTGGGGCTAGGACTAGCGGGAGACCATGAGCAGTTCTTC. This chain joins TRBV9 and TRBJ2-1; the match to TRBD2 covers 13 bases. V was clipped by 0 bases and J by 8 bases; unmatched bases: 14. Germline V gene data show CDR1 as SGDLS and CDR2 as YYNGEE. This CDR3 spans 19 amino acids.

This chain uses TRBV5-4 with TRBJ2-5, with 10 bases that match TRBD1. The CDR3 covers 16 residues. The germline V gene has CDR1 SGHNT and CDR2 YYREEE (reference sequence). J gave up 1 base and V 3 bases, and 6 bases lay outside the gene matches. The CDR3 sequence is CASSSLGTGAQETQYF. The CDR3 DNA is TGTGCCAGCAGCTCACTCGGGACAGGGGCCCAAGAGACCCAGTACTTC.

The chain joins TRBV27 to TRBJ1-4; D uncertain. This CDR3 comprises 11 residues. Germline values: CDR1 MNHEY, CDR2 SMNVEV (reference sequence). V lost 8 bases, J lost 4 bases, and 5 bases lay in between. This CDR3 is CASSYNEKLFF. CDR3 bases: TGTGCCAGCTCGTATAATGAAAAACTGTTTTTT.

This chain links TRBV5-4 with TRBJ2-3; D may be TRBD1 (6 bases). With 4 bases removed from V and 5 bases from J, the gap between germline ends came to 11 bases. This CDR3 is 13 amino acids long. Germline V gives CDR1 SGHNT, CDR2 YYREEE (reference sequence). CDR3 sequence (DNA): TGTGCCAGCAGCAAGAAGGGGGAAGATACGCAGTATTTT. Its translation: CASSKKGEDTQYF. The full variable domain, its missing parts supplied by reference TRBV5-4 and TRBJ2-3, is ETGVTQSPTHLIKTRGQQVTLRCSSQSGHNTVSWYQQALGQGPQFIFQYYREEENGRGNFPPRFSGLQFPNYSSELNVNALELDDSALYLCASSKKGEDTQYFGPGTRLTVL.

This clone was observed a few times. The CDR3 region has the DNA TGTGCCAGCAGCTTTCTCGCAGGGGAGCAGTACTTC. This gives the protein CASSFLAGEQYF. The chain has TRBV7-2 and TRBJ2-7; maybe TRBD1 (5 bases). The CDR3 extends over 12 amino acids. Trimming left V 3 bases short and J 7 bases short, with 10 bases between. Germline CDR1 and CDR2: SGHTA and FQGNSA.

This chain connects TRBV6-2 or TRBV6-3 to TRBJ1-6; TRBD1 is a possible D gene (6 bases). Trimming left V 2 bases short and J 9 bases short, with 11 bases between. This CDR3 is 14 amino acids long. Looked up from germline, CDR1 is MNHEY and CDR2 is SVGEGT. This CDR3 is CASSYQGRPSPLHF. The CDR3 bases are TGTGCCAGCAGTTACCAGGGGAGACCTTCACCCCTCCACTTT.

The chain employs TRBV28 and TRBJ2-7; the D call may be TRBD1 or TRBD2 (7 bases each). V lost 7 bases to trimming and J lost 1 base, with 17 bases between them. CDR3 length equals 15 residues. CDR1 MDHEN and CDR2 SYDVKM come from the germline V gene. The CDR3 spells CASTQRQGGSYEQYF. In DNA, the CDR3 is TGTGCCAGCACCCAGCGACAGGGAGGGTCCTACGAGCAGTACTTC.

V is TRBV28 and J is TRBJ2-1, with TRBD1 identical over 9 bases. Per germline, CDR1 MDHEN and CDR2 SYDVKM. The junction had 12 bases not matched to a gene; V was cut back by 4 bases and J by 8 bases. The CDR3 runs 16 residues. DNA of the CDR3: TGTGCCAGCAGTTCCCGGACAGGGGCAAGACTCCATGAGCAGTTCTTC. Amino acid sequence: CASSSRTGARLHEQFF. The variable domain in full, with the rest retrieved from reference TRBV28 and TRBJ2-1, is DVKVTQSSRYLVKRTGEKVFLECVQDMDHENMFWYRQDPGLGLRLIYFSYDVKMKEKGDIPEGYSVSREKKERFSLILESASTNQTSMYLCASSSRTGARLHEQFFGPGTRLTVL.

The chain uses TRBV6-2 or TRBV6-3 and TRBJ1-5, with D possibly TRBD1 on 5 matching bases. Deletions cut 5 bases from V and 9 bases from J, with 14 bases between. This CDR3 has 13 residues. Looked up from germline, CDR1 is MNHEY and CDR2 is SVGEGT. CDR3 region: CASSHPGAMPQHF. The CDR3, as DNA: TGTGCCAGCAGTCACCCCGGGGCCATGCCCCAGCATTTT.

The CDR3 bases are TGTGCCAGCAGCTTCGCCCTGAACACAGATACGCAGTATTTT. Translated, it gives CASSFALNTDTQYF. This rearrangement joins TRBV5-6 to TRBJ2-3; no reliable D call. Trimming removed 2 bases from V and 2 bases from J, with 9 bases in between. There are 14 residues in the CDR3. CDR1 SGHDT and CDR2 YYEEEE come from the germline V gene.